These 8 T cell receptor beta chains were sequenced from one sample in a study of CXCR3-negative and CXCR3-positive naive CD8 T cells (dated by TCRdb to the late 2010s). This sample was sequenced with a NextSeq 550. The Human TCR Profiling Kit (MiLaboratory) was used to prepare UMI-labeled 5' RACE TRB cDNA libraries. Through TCRdb reprocessing, the reads give one entry per CDR3 protein sequence; DNA is omitted. The table kept for this sample lists some 40,000 distinct CDR3 sequences. Roughly 15% of the sample rests with the top ten. The sample taken for sequencing was memory CD8+ T cells from blood. This specimen's cell subset or site label, per the study, means: conventional CD8+ memory T cells (TMEM), sorted as controls. These receptors all stem from a human donor in good health. Some clones in this sample may be carry-over from other donors' samples.

J is TRBJ1-2 and V is TRBV6-5. CDR3 length equals 12 residues. Looked up from germline, CDR1 is MNHEY and CDR2 is SVGAGI. CDR3 residues: CASSYDNYGYTF.

This chain connects TRBV6-4 to TRBJ2-1; the D call from TCRdb, TRBD1, cannot be confirmed without DNA. This CDR3 contains 19 residues. Germline CDR1 is MRHNA and CDR2 is SNTAGT. The chain's CDR3 is CASSDSTGGGSSSYNEQFF.

V is TRBV7-2 and J is TRBJ2-1; with no DNA, the TCRdb D assignment of TRBD2 cannot be verified. Germline CDR1 and CDR2: SGHTA and FQGNSA. This CDR3 comprises 15 residues. The CDR3 sequence: CASSPWTSGSGEQFF.

The rearrangement uses TRBV28 and TRBJ2-1; the D call of TRBD2 rests on TCRdb alone, since no DNA is present to check it. Germline V gives CDR1 MDHEN, CDR2 SYDVKM. The CDR3 loop spans 15 amino acids. The chain's CDR3 is CASSLGTSGNNEQFF. Using reference TRBV28 and TRBJ2-1 for the parts outside the CDR3, the full variable domain is DVKVTQSSRYLVKRTGEKVFLECVQDMDHENMFWYRQDPGLGLRLIYFSYDVKMKEKGDIPEGYSVSREKKERFSLILESASTNQTSMYLCASSLGTSGNNEQFFGPGTRLTVL.

CDR3 sequence reads: CRGDWNTEAFF. The J gene is TRBJ1-1, the V gene TRBV20-1; the D gene TCRdb calls, TRBD1, cannot be checked with no DNA. Germline CDR1 reads DFQATT; CDR2 reads SNEGSKA (reference sequence). The CDR3 totals 11 residues.

The V and J genes are TRBV6-2 or TRBV6-3 and TRBJ2-1; TCRdb picks TRBD1, but there is no DNA to check that call. The CDR3 spans 14 residues. Germline loops: CDR1 MNHEY, CDR2 SVGEGT. CDR3 region: CASSYSSSREEQFF.

The chain recombines TRBV4-3 with TRBJ2-2. CDR1 is LGHNA, CDR2 YSLEER, per germline. This CDR3 has 15 amino acids. CDR3 in amino acids: CASSQDLGGTGELFF.

The chain is built from TRBV6-2 or TRBV6-3 and TRBJ2-5; TCRdb's assignment of TRBD1 cannot be checked, as there is no DNA. CDR3 length: 16 amino acids. Per the germline V gene, CDR1 is MNHEY and CDR2 is SVGEGT. The chain's CDR3 is CASSSLNRDDQETQYF.